These 28 T cell receptor beta chains were all obtained from the same sample, sequenced in a study of cytomegalovirus exposure and HLA in healthy donors. Assay: immunoSEQ multiplex PCR; the TCRdb copy retains only in-frame clones and omits some. The data contain more than 90,000 clones, 86% of them singletons. The material sequenced was PBMCs. Receptors originate from a man aged 18 to 29 in good health and CMV-seronegative.

CDR3 sequence: CASGPLGETDTQYF. As DNA, the CDR3 is TGTGCTAGTGGACCTCTAGGTGAGACAGATACGCAGTATTTT. The chain links TRBV12-5 to TRBJ2-3; no firm D call. This CDR3 region has 14 residues. Germline V gene data show CDR1 as LGHNT and CDR2 as FRNRAP. The V and J ends lost 6 bases and 3 bases respectively, with 13 bases between them.

The chain combines TRBV5-1 with TRBJ2-2; 9 nucleotides line up with TRBD2. The CDR3 covers 16 residues. V dropped 9 bases and J dropped 4; count of bases not matched to a gene: 13. Germline CDR1 reads SGHRS; CDR2 reads YFSETQ. In DNA form, the CDR3 reads TGCGCCACCTTAGGAGTAGCGGGAGATACCACCGGGGAGCTGTTTTTT. This translates into CATLGVAGDTTGELFF.

The V and J genes are TRBV27 and TRBJ1-2; the match to TRBD1 covers 9 bases. This CDR3 has 13 amino acids. The J segment lost 7 bases and the V segment lost 6 bases, leaving 6 bases of the junction unmatched. From germline, CDR1 is MNHEY and CDR2 SMNVEV (reference sequence). CDR3 DNA: TGTGCCAGCAGCCAACAGGGGGCGGGTGGCTACACCTTC. Amino acids: CASSQQGAGGYTF.

The chain carries TRBV2 and TRBJ1-4, with no clear D. V lost 5 bases and J lost 6, with 7 bases in between. Germline V gene lookup returns CDR1 SNHLY and CDR2 FYNNEI. The CDR3 sequence is 12 residues long. CDR3 in amino acids: CASSTRDEKLFF. The CDR3 DNA reads TGTGCCAGCAGTACTCGAGATGAAAAACTGTTTTTT.

The chain recombines TRBV6-5 with TRBJ2-7, with TRBD1 identical over 8 bases. The CDR3 extends over 14 amino acids. Germline CDR1 MNHEY, CDR2 SVGAGI. V was clipped by 6 bases and J by 0 bases; unmatched bases: 4. The CDR3 loop reads CASRLGQGSYEQYF. Here the CDR3 DNA reads TGTGCCAGCAGGCTAGGACAGGGCTCCTACGAGCAGTACTTC.

The CDR3 loop is CASTSIARGENEQFF. The CDR3, as DNA: TGTGCCAGCACCTCCATAGCACGCGGGGAGAATGAGCAGTTCTTC. The V call is TRBV5-4, the J call TRBJ2-1; the D gene is possibly TRBD2 (6 bases). CDR1 and CDR2 (germline): SGHNT, YYREEE (reference sequence). The CDR3 extends over 15 amino acids. Trimming removed 6 bases at V and 7 bases at J, with 20 bases between.

V usage is TRBV27 and J usage is TRBJ2-2; possible D gene TRBD2, 5 bases. The length of the CDR3 is 15 residues. CDR1 MNHEY and CDR2 SMNVEV come from the germline V gene (reference sequence). V was trimmed by 6 bases and J by 6 bases, leaving 17 bases between them. CDR3 loop: CASRAAGRLPGELFF. DNA for the CDR3: TGTGCCAGCAGGGCGGCGGGTAGGCTTCCCGGGGAGCTGTTTTTT.

The chain is built from TRBV6-5 and TRBJ2-7; TRBD2 aligns across 12 bases. V dropped 0 bases and J dropped 5; count of bases not matched to a gene: 2. Germline V gene data show CDR1 as MNHEY and CDR2 as SVGAGI. The CDR3 extends over 15 amino acids. CDR3 amino acids: CASSYSLAGGNEQYF. CDR3 DNA: TGTGCCAGCAGTTACTCCCTAGCGGGAGGGAACGAGCAGTACTTC.

This chain connects TRBV30 to TRBJ1-4; D is undetermined. The V end lost 1 base, the J end lost 8 bases, and 14 bases lay between the germline ends. This CDR3 has 14 residues. Germline V gene sequence: CDR1 GTSNPN, CDR2 SVGIG (reference sequence). In nucleotides, the CDR3 is TGTGCCTGGAGTGGTCCCCCTCTGCGGGAAAAACTGTTTTTT. Its translation: CAWSGPPLREKLFF.

DNA for the CDR3: TGTGCCAGCAGTGATAGTAAACTAGCGGGGGGTTCCTACGAGCAGTACTTC. It specifies CASSDSKLAGGSYEQYF. The chain joins TRBV2 to TRBJ2-7, with 12 bases aligning to TRBD2. The CDR3 length is 17 residues. CDR1 is SNHLY and CDR2 is FYNNEI in the germline V gene. Trimming cost V 3 bases and J 1 base; bases outside gene matches: 7.

The chain is built from TRBV6-5 and TRBJ1-4, with 7 bases lining up with TRBD1. Germline V lookup: CDR1 MNHEY, CDR2 SVGAGI. The V segment lost 6 bases and the J segment 0 bases; nucleotides outside the gene matches: 4. There are 15 residues in the CDR3. CDR3 DNA sequence: TGTGCCAGCAGCTACGGGACAGCAACTAATGAAAAACTGTTTTTT. Amino acid sequence: CASSYGTATNEKLFF.

This clone was recorded only once. The chain carries TRBV23-1 and TRBJ2-1, with a weak D call TRBD2 (5 bases). TRBV23-1 is designated an ORF whose function remains uncertain. The V end was cut by 0 bases, the J end by 2 bases, with 14 bases between. CDR3 length: 17 residues. CDR3 in amino acids: CASSQSKVGVPYNEQFF. The CDR3 DNA reads as TGCGCCAGCAGTCAATCGAAGGTGGGAGTGCCCTACAATGAGCAGTTCTTC.

V and J are TRBV7-6 and TRBJ2-1, with D possibly matching TRBD1 (6 bases). Trimming removed 2 bases from V and 4 bases from J, with 15 bases in between. The CDR3 is 16 amino acids. The germline V gene encodes CDR1 SGHVS and CDR2 FNYEAQ. The DNA of the CDR3 is TGTGCCAGCAGCTTACCTGGGACAAGGCTATACAATGAGCAGTTCTTC. Encoded protein: CASSLPGTRLYNEQFF. Complete variable domain (other parts from reference TRBV7-6 and TRBJ2-1): GAGVSQSPRYKVTKRGQDVALRCDPISGHVSLYWYRQALGQGPEFLTYFNYEAQQDKSGLPNDRFSAERPEGSISTLTIQRTEQRDSAMYRCASSLPGTRLYNEQFFGPGTRLTVL.

The rearrangement uses TRBV5-1 and TRBJ2-5; 10 positions agree with TRBD2. Germline V gives CDR1 SGHRS, CDR2 YFSETQ. The V segment lost 4 bases and the J segment 2 bases; nucleotides outside the gene matches: 17. The CDR3 spans 19 residues. The CDR3 DNA follows: TGCGCCAGCAGCCCAAGGTTGAGCGGGAGGGCCATTGGGCAAGAGACCCAGTACTTC. Its protein product is CASSPRLSGRAIGQETQYF.

This clone was seen only once. V usage is TRBV9 and J usage is TRBJ2-1; 9 nucleotides match TRBD1. Germline V gives CDR1 SGDLS, CDR2 YYNGEE. This CDR3 region has 16 residues. The V and J ends lost 0 bases and 6 bases, in that order; junction bases with no gene match: 7. This chain's CDR3 is CASSVEGTGISNEQFF. Written as DNA, the CDR3 is TGTGCCAGCAGCGTAGAGGGGACAGGGATTTCCAATGAGCAGTTCTTC.

The chain couples TRBV6-1 to TRBJ2-7, with TRBD2 matching 8 bases. Germline CDR1 and CDR2: MNHNS and SASEGT. J was trimmed by 3 bases and V by 0 bases; bases with no gene match: 13. The CDR3 runs 18 residues. The CDR3 region is CASSEAGGISGGNYEQYF. The CDR3 nucleotides are TGTGCCAGCAGTGAAGCAGGGGGAATATCGGGAGGGAACTACGAGCAGTACTTC.

The rearrangement uses TRBV6-1 and TRBJ2-7; TRBD2 is a possible D gene (5 bases). The CDR3 totals 15 residues. Germline CDR1 is MNHNS and CDR2 is SASEGT. The V end was cut by 8 bases, the J end by 1 base, with 18 bases between. CDR3 region: CASGLRGIMSYEQYF. DNA for the CDR3: TGTGCCAGCGGGCTTAGAGGGATAATGTCCTACGAGCAGTACTTC.

The V and J genes are TRBV6-6 and TRBJ1-2; 10 bases match TRBD1. CDR1 and CDR2 (germline): MNHNY, SVGAGI (reference sequence). This CDR3 contains 13 residues. Trimming cost V 7 bases and J 10 bases; bases outside gene matches: 9. The CDR3 spells CASTPGTGAYYTF. The CDR3 coding sequence is TGTGCCAGCACCCCAGGGACAGGGGCCTACTACACCTTC.

This sequence joins TRBV4-1 and TRBJ1-3; D is perhaps TRBD1 (5 bases). V lost 0 bases and J lost 5, with 17 bases in between. Germline V gene data show CDR1 as MGHRA and CDR2 as YSYEKL. CDR3 size: 17 residues. CDR3 in amino acids: CASSQDFDSETRNTIYF. CDR3 DNA sequence: TGCGCCAGCAGCCAAGATTTTGACAGCGAGACAAGAAACACCATATATTTT.

This clone was seen a single time. This chain joins TRBV19 and TRBJ1-4; no clear D gene. The CDR3 consists of 11 residues. V lost 7 bases and J 6 bases, leaving 6 bases between the germline ends. CDR1 is LNHDA, CDR2 SQIVND, per germline (reference sequence). CDR3 protein: CASTRDEKLFF. The CDR3 DNA reads as TGTGCCAGTACCCGCGATGAAAAACTGTTTTTT.

This clone was observed a few times. The chain employs TRBV7-9 and TRBJ1-5; D call uncertain. Germline V CDR1 and CDR2: SEHNR, FQNEAQ (reference sequence). V was shortened by 1 base and J by 0 bases, with 13 bases between the two germline ends. The CDR3 runs to 17 residues. The CDR3 sequence: CASSLDDTGHSNQPQHF. The CDR3 nucleotides are TGTGCCAGCAGCTTAGATGACACTGGGCATAGCAATCAGCCCCAGCATTTT.

The chain links TRBV27 to TRBJ2-2; D gene uncertain. This CDR3 is 15 amino acids long. V gave up 3 bases and J gave up 7 bases, with 15 bases separating them. The V gene's germline CDR1 is MNHEY and CDR2 SMNVEV (reference sequence). CDR3 nucleotide sequence: TGTGCCAGCAGTTTTGTTGCGTCCCTTTTCGGGGAGCTGTTTTTT. This gives the protein CASSFVASLFGELFF.

This clone was recorded once. The gene calls are TRBV7-9 and TRBJ2-7; 10 nucleotides line up with TRBD2. Germline CDR1 SEHNR, CDR2 FQNEAQ (reference sequence). The CDR3 contains 15 residues. Trimming took 4 bases from V and 4 from J; bases not matched to a gene: 7. The CDR3 nucleotides read TGTGCCAGCAGCTCCGCTAGCGGGGGAGGGTACGAGCAGTACTTC. Protein: CASSSASGGGYEQYF.

The chain couples TRBV6-1 to TRBJ2-7; TRBD1 agrees at 7 bases. This CDR3 contains 14 residues. The trim removed 5 bases at V and 3 bases at J, leaving 7 bases unmatched. The germline V gene has CDR1 MNHNS and CDR2 SASEGT. The CDR3 sequence is CASSPNRGYYEQYF. The CDR3 DNA sequence: TGTGCCAGCAGTCCGAACAGGGGCTACTACGAGCAGTACTTC.

This sequence joins TRBV6-5 and TRBJ1-2; TRBD1 matches at 12 bases. CDR3 length: 14 amino acids. After removal of 2 bases from V and 8 bases from J, the junction contained 3 bases not matched to a gene. In germline, CDR1 is MNHEY, CDR2 SVGAGI. CDR3 amino acids: CASSYRGQGAGYTF. The CDR3 DNA reads as TGTGCCAGCAGTTACCGGGGACAGGGGGCGGGCTACACCTTC.

The chain carries TRBV30 and TRBJ1-6; 8 bases align to TRBD1. Per germline, CDR1 GTSNPN and CDR2 SVGIG (reference sequence). Trimming at V came to 7 bases and at J to 6 bases, leaving 5 bases not matched to a gene. The CDR3 loop spans 13 amino acids. CDR3 DNA: TGTGCCTTTCGAGACAGGGGTAATTCACCCCTCCACTTT. As protein: CAFRDRGNSPLHF.

The chain couples TRBV2 to TRBJ2-6, with a weak D call TRBD1 (5 bases). The germline V and J ends were trimmed by 2 bases and 3 bases, with 8 bases remaining between them. The CDR3 contains 15 residues. The V gene's germline CDR1 is SNHLY and CDR2 FYNNEI. The CDR3 DNA reads as TGTGCCAGCAGTGAACAGGGAAATGGGGCCAACGTCCTGACTTTC. This translates into CASSEQGNGANVLTF.

This chain links TRBV30 with TRBJ2-1, with 7 positions matching TRBD2. The CDR3 runs 16 residues. Germline V CDR1 and CDR2: GTSNPN, SVGIG (reference sequence). After removal of 3 bases from V and 3 bases from J, the junction contained 11 bases not matched to a gene. In DNA form, the CDR3 reads TGTGCCTGGAGCATAGGGGCTAGCGGCTTCTACAATGAGCAGTTCTTC. This sequence encodes CAWSIGASGFYNEQFF.